This T cell receptor (beta chain) comes out of a study of cytomegalovirus exposure and HLA in healthy donors. Germline values: CDR1 SQVTM, CDR2 ANQGSEA. This CDR3 has 10 amino acids. V lost 6 bases and J lost 12, with 14 bases in between. The PCR had 60 Vbeta and 13 Jbeta primers. Data came from immunoSEQ multiplex PCR; TCRdb stores just in-frame clones and leaves some out. The table shows roughly 130,000 clones, with 80% occurring only once. This clonotype was obtained from a human donor in good health. This chain uses TRBV29-1 with TRBJ2-5, with a possible D match to TRBD1 (6 bases). Sequenced sample: PBMCs. CDR3 loop: CSVDPGQKYF. The CDR3 nucleotides are TGCAGCGTGGACCCGGGACAAAAGTACTTC.